A single count supports the clone carrying this T cell receptor (beta chain). Produced via immunoSEQ multiplex PCR; TCRdb's table is partial and in-frame only. The data contain 600,000 to 750,000 clones, about 90% of them singletons. This sample was included in a study of shared clonotypes between healthy human individuals. CDR1 and CDR2 (germline): MNHEY, SMNVEV (reference sequence). The CDR3 sequence is 16 residues long. The V end lost 5 bases, the J end lost 5 bases, and 19 bases lay between the germline ends. This sequence was found in a man aged 18 to 29 in good health. Some clones in this sample may be carry-over from other donors' samples. The genes are TRBV27 and TRBJ2-1; D ambiguous. Sequencing was performed on memory CD8+ T cells from PBMCs. The subset here: CD45RO+ cells pooled with CCR7-negative TemRA cells. The DNA of the CDR3 is TGTGCCAGCAGTCGTAAGATCTACTCTACTCACAATGAGCAGTTCTTC. Its protein product is CASSRKIYSTHNEQFF.